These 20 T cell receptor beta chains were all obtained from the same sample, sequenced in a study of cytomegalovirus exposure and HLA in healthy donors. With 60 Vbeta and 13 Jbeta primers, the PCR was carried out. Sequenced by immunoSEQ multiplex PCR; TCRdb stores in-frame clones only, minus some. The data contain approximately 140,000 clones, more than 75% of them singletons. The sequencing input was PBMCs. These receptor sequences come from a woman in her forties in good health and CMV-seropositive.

This CDR3 is CASNSITGGIWVEQYF. For the CDR3, the DNA is TGTGCCAGCAACTCCATTACAGGGGGAATCTGGGTCGAGCAGTACTTC. V gene TRBV28 combines with J gene TRBJ2-7; 8 bases are a match to TRBD1. Germline CDR1 reads MDHEN; CDR2 reads SYDVKM. CDR3 size: 16 residues. V trimming: 7 bases; J trimming: 6 bases; junction bases outside the gene matches: 17.

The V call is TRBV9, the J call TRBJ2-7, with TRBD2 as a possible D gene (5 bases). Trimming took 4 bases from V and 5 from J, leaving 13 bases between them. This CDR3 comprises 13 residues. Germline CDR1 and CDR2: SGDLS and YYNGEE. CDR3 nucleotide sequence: TGTGCCAGCAGCCCCGGATGGGAGAACGAGCAGTACTTC. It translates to CASSPGWENEQYF.

The CDR3 sequence is CASSLRRQGAANTEAFF. CDR3 DNA: TGTGCCAGCAGTTTGAGGAGACAGGGGGCGGCGAACACTGAAGCTTTCTTT. The rearrangement uses TRBV27 and TRBJ1-1; 10 bases map to TRBD1. The germline gives CDR1 MNHEY, CDR2 SMNVEV (reference sequence). The CDR3 runs 17 residues. V lost 3 bases and J lost 1; bases outside the gene matches: 8.

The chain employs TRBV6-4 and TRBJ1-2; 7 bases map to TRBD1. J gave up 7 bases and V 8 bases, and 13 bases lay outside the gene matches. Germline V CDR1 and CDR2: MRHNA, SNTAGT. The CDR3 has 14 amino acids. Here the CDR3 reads CASPRQGWGAGYTF. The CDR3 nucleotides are TGTGCCAGCCCTCGACAGGGATGGGGAGCTGGCTACACCTTC.

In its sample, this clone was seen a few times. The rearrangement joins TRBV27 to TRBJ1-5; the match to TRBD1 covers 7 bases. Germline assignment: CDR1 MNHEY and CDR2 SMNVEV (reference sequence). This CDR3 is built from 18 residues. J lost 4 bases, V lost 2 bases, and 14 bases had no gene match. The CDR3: CASSLKWVGQGGNQPQHF. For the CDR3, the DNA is TGTGCCAGCAGTTTAAAGTGGGTCGGGCAGGGGGGTAATCAGCCCCAGCATTTT.

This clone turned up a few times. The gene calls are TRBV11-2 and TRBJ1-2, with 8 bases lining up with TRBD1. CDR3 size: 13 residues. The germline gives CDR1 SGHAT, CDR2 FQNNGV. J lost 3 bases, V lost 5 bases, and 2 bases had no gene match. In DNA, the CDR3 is TGTGCCAGCAGCCCGGACAGGGACTATGGCTACACCTTC. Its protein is CASSPDRDYGYTF.

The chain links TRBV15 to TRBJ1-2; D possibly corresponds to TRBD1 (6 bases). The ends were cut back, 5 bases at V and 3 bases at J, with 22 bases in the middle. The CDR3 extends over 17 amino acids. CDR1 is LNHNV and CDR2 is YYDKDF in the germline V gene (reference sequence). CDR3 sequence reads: CATSPRMFGQYYYGYTF. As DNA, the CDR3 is TGTGCCACCAGCCCTCGGATGTTTGGACAGTACTACTATGGCTACACCTTC.

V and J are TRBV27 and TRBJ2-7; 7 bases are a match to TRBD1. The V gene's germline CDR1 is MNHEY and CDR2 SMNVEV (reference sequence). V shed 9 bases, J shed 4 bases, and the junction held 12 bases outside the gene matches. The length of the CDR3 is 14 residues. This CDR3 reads CASSKQGTEYEQYF. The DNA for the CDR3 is TGTGCCAGTAGCAAACAGGGGACCGAATACGAGCAGTACTTC.

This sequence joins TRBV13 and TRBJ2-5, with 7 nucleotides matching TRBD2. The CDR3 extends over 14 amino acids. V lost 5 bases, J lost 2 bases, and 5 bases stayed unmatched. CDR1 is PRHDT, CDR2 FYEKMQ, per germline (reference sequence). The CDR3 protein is CASSRPSGQETQYF. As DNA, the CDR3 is TGTGCCAGCAGCCGGCCTAGCGGACAAGAGACCCAGTACTTC.

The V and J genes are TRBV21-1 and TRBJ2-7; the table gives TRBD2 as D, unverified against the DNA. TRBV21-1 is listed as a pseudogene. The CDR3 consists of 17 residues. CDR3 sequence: CASSKARAGGKSYEQYF. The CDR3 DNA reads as TGTGCCAGCAGCAAAGCGAGAGCGGGAGGGAAGTCCTACGAGCAGTACTTC.

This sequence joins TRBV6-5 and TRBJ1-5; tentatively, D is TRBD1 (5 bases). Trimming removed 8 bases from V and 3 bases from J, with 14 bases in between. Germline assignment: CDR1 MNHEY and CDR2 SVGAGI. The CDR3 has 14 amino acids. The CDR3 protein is CASSLTGLNQPQHF. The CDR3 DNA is TGTGCCAGCTCCCTAACAGGCCTCAATCAGCCCCAGCATTTT.

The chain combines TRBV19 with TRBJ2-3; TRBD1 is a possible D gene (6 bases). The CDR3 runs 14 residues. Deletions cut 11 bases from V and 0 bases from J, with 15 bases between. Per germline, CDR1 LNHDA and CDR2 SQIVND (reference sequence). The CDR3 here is CASTRGYSTDTQYF. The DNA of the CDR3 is TGTGCCTCCACCAGGGGCTATAGCACAGATACGCAGTATTTT.

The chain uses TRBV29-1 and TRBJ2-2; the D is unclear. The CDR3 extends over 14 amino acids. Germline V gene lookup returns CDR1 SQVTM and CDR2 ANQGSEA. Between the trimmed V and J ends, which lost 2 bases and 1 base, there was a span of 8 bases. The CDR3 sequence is CSVEWLQNTGELFF. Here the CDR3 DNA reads TGCAGCGTTGAATGGCTGCAGAACACCGGGGAGCTGTTTTTT.

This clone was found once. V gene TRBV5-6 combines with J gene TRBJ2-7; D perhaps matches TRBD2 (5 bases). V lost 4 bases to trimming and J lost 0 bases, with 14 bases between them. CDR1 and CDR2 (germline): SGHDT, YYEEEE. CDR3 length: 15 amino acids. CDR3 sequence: CASSERAESSYEQYF. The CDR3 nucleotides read TGTGCCAGCAGCGAGAGGGCAGAGAGCTCCTACGAGCAGTACTTC.

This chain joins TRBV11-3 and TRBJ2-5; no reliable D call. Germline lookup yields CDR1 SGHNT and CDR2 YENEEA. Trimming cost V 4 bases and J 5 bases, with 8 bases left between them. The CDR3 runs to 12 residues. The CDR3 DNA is TGTGCCAGCAGCTCTGCCGAGGAGACCCAGTACTTC. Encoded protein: CASSSAEETQYF.

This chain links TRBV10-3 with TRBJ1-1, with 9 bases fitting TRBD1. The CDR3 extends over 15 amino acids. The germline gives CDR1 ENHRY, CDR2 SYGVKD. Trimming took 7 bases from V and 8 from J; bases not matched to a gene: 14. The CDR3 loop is CAINPGQGDGAEAFF. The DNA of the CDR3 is TGTGCCATCAACCCGGGACAGGGAGACGGGGCCGAAGCTTTCTTT.

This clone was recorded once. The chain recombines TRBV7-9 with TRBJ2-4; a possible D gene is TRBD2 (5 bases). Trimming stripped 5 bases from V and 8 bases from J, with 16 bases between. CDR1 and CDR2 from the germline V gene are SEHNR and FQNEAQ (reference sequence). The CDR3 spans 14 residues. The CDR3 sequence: CASSLIASGDIQYF. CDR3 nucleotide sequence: TGTGCCAGCAGCCTCATAGCCTCCGGGGACATTCAGTACTTC.

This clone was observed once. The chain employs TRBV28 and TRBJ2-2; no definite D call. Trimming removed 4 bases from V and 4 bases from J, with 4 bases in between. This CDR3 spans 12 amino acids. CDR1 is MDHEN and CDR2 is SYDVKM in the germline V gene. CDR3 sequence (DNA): TGTGCCAGCAGTTCTCCCACCGGGGAGCTGTTTTTT. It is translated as CASSSPTGELFF.

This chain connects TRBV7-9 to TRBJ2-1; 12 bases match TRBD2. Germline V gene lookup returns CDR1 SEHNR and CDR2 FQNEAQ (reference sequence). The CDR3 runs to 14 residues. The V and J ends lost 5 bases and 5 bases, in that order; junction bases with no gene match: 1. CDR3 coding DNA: TGTGCCAGCAGCCGGACTAGCGGGAACAATGAGCAGTTCTTC. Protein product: CASSRTSGNNEQFF. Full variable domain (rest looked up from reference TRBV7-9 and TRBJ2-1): DTGVSQNPRHKITKRGQNVTFRCDPISEHNRLYWYRQTLGQGPEFLTYFQNEAQLEKSRLLSDRFSAERPKGSFSTLEIQRTEQGDSAMYLCASSRTSGNNEQFFGPGTRLTVL.

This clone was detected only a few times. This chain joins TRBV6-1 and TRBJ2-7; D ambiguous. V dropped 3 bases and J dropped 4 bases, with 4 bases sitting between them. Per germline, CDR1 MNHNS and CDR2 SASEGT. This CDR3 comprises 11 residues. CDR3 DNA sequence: TGTGCCAGCAGTGACGTGTACGAGCAGTACTTC. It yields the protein CASSDVYEQYF.